This T cell receptor beta chain is drawn from a study of shared clonotypes between healthy human individuals. General observations from the study: A handful of donors had 5% to 6% of their naive CD4 clonotypes in common. Non-shared clonotypes displayed generation probabilities falling below those of clonotypes present in all four donors.

This clone was counted only a few times. Its antigen is as yet unknown. The CDR3 contains 14 residues. The V and J ends lost 0 bases and 2 bases respectively, with 7 bases between them. The V gene's germline CDR1 is SGHTA and CDR2 FQGTGA. The test was conducted at deep level. Generated by immunoSEQ multiplex PCR, the TCRdb table keeps only in-frame clones and is missing some. The sample lists some 700,000 clones, around 91% seen once, with 30% to 40% in the top ten. This sequence was found in a man younger than 35 in good health. Some clones in this sample may be carry-over from other donors' samples. V is TRBV7-3 and J is TRBJ2-5; tentative D call: TRBD1 (5 bases). Sequences were obtained from memory CD8+ T cells from PBMCs. Indicated subset: CD45RO+ cells pooled with CCR7-negative TemRA cells. The CDR3: CASSLTGQQETQYF. In DNA form, the CDR3 reads TGTGCCAGCAGCTTAACGGGGCAGCAAGAGACCCAGTACTTC.